A single sample is the source of the 11 T cell receptor beta chains below, sequenced in a study of CD8+ T cells in alopecia areata. Treatment specified: oral pan-JAK inhibitor, 5-10 mg twice daily. RNA extraction was followed by reverse transcription into cDNA, which acted as the sequencing template. Repertoires were generated with immunoSEQ multiplex PCR, while TCRdb's copy carries only in-frame clones and drops some. The sample includes around 210,000 clones, around three fifths of them seen just once. This material consisted of CD4+ T cells sorted from blood, taken at week 4, from a patient treated with tofacitinib. These receptors originate from a human donor with alopecia areata.

V gene TRBV23-1 combines with J gene TRBJ1-1; tentative D call: TRBD1 (6 bases). TRBV23-1 is assigned to the ORF class and has an uncertain function. CDR3 length equals 15 residues. V lost 9 bases to trimming and J lost 6 bases, with 23 bases between them. CDR3 region: CARKSLIGGGAEAFF. The CDR3 bases are TGCGCCAGAAAATCTCTGATCGGGGGCGGGGCTGAAGCTTTCTTT.

The chain joins TRBV9 to TRBJ2-1, with 9 nucleotides matching TRBD1. The CDR3 covers 15 residues. Losses at the gene ends were 3 bases for V and 4 bases for J; bases not matched to a gene: 5. CDR1 SGDLS and CDR2 YYNGEE come from the germline V gene. CDR3 nucleotides: TGTGCCAGCAGCGCTACAGGGGGCGGGTACAATGAGCAGTTCTTC. This codes for CASSATGGGYNEQFF.

This chain links TRBV6-5 with TRBJ2-2; D not resolved. The CDR3 is made up of 15 amino acids. Germline lookup yields CDR1 MNHEY and CDR2 SVGAGI. The germline V and J ends were trimmed by 6 bases and 2 bases, with 13 bases remaining between them. CDR3 coding DNA: TGTGCCAGCAGGCGGAGTTCTGCAAACACCGGGGAGCTGTTTTTT. It encodes CASRRSSANTGELFF.

The V call is TRBV7-3, the J call TRBJ2-1, with 15 bases aligning to TRBD2. V shed 4 bases and J 4 bases; nucleotides not matched to a gene: 5. CDR3 length equals 17 residues. In germline, CDR1 is SGHTA, CDR2 FQGTGA. The CDR3 region is CASSSTGTSGGYNEQFF. CDR3 DNA: TGTGCCAGCAGCTCCACCGGGACTAGCGGGGGGTACAATGAGCAGTTCTTC.

Concerning this clone itself: Other DNA variants within this sample encode the same CDR3. CDR3 loop: CASSLDREETQYF. CDR3 coding DNA: TGTGCCAGCAGCTTAGACAGGGAGGAGACCCAGTACTTC. This sequence joins TRBV11-3 and TRBJ2-5; D could derive from TRBD1 or TRBD2 (5 bases each). V lost 0 bases, J lost 5 bases, and 7 bases lay in between. CDR3 length equals 13 residues. Germline V gene lookup returns CDR1 SGHNT and CDR2 YENEEA.

V usage is TRBV19 and J usage is TRBJ2-5, with a tentative D call TRBD1 (7 bases). The V and J ends lost 7 bases and 4 bases respectively, with 16 bases between them. The CDR3 length is 14 residues. In germline, CDR1 is LNHDA, CDR2 SQIVND (reference sequence). For the CDR3, the DNA is TGTGCCAGTACGCAAGCAGGGGGGAGAGAGACCCAGTACTTC. Protein: CASTQAGGRETQYF. Complete variable domain (other parts from reference TRBV19 and TRBJ2-5): DGGITQSPKYLFRKEGQNVTLSCEQNLNHDAMYWYRQDPGQGLRLIYYSQIVNDFQKGDIAEGYSVSREKKESFPLTVTSAQKNPTAFYLCASTQAGGRETQYFGPGTRLLVL.

The V call is TRBV6-1, the J call TRBJ1-2, with D possibly matching TRBD1 (5 bases). Looked up from germline, CDR1 is MNHNS and CDR2 is SASEGT. V lost 10 bases and J 1 base, leaving 19 bases between the germline ends. The CDR3 runs 15 residues. Written as DNA, the CDR3 is TGTGCCACTAGCCGGGGGGGTTTGGGTAACTATGGCTACACCTTC. Translating gives CATSRGGLGNYGYTF.

As regards this clone: Distinct nucleotide sequences in the sample also encode this CDR3. V is TRBV29-1 and J is TRBJ1-1; 7 bases are shared with TRBD1. Trimming at V came to 6 bases and at J to 0 bases, leaving 4 bases not matched to a gene. Germline V gives CDR1 SQVTM, CDR2 ANQGSEA. This CDR3 contains 13 residues. CDR3 nucleotide sequence: TGCAGCGTGGCGGGACAGATGAACACTGAAGCTTTCTTT. Translation gives CSVAGQMNTEAFF.

This rearrangement joins TRBV28 to TRBJ2-7, with D possibly TRBD2 on 6 matching bases. The CDR3 sequence is 14 residues long. Germline V CDR1 and CDR2: MDHEN, SYDVKM. Trimming stripped 3 bases from V and 2 bases from J, with 11 bases between. CDR3 bases: TGTGCCAGCAGTTTTGTGGGGGGTGCCTACGAGCAGTACTTC. Amino acids: CASSFVGGAYEQYF.

The chain joins TRBV14 to TRBJ2-1; D gene uncertain. Germline V lookup: CDR1 SGHDN, CDR2 FVKESK. The CDR3 has 15 amino acids. V was pared by 0 bases and J by 6 bases, with 12 bases between. The CDR3 reads CASSQDFTNFNEQFF. In nucleotides, the CDR3 is TGTGCCAGCAGCCAAGATTTCACGAACTTCAATGAGCAGTTCTTC. The whole variable domain, remainder taken from reference TRBV14 and TRBJ2-1, is EAGVTQFPSHSVIEKGQTVTLRCDPISGHDNLYWYRRVMGKEIKFLLHFVKESKQDESGMPNNRFLAERTGGTYSTLKVQPAELEDSGVYFCASSQDFTNFNEQFFGPGTRLTVL.

The chain links TRBV29-1 to TRBJ1-1, with D uncertain. The CDR3 runs to 13 residues. Germline V gives CDR1 SQVTM, CDR2 ANQGSEA. The V end was cut by 7 bases, the J end by 1 base, with 13 bases between. The CDR3 region has the DNA TGCAGCGCCATAGGGCAAGGGAACACTGAAGCTTTCTTT. It encodes CSAIGQGNTEAFF. Variable domain in full (rest from reference TRBV29-1 and TRBJ1-1): SAVISQKPSRDICQRGTSLTIQCQVDSQVTMMFWYRQQPGQSLTLIATANQGSEATYESGFVIDKFPISRPNLTFSTLTVSNMSPEDSSIYLCSAIGQGNTEAFFGQGTRLTVV.